This record looks at one T cell receptor (beta chain) sequence and its context. The data stem from a study of blood T cell repertoires in COVID-19. Study-wide context: Donors in the United States, Italy and Spain gave samples during acute or convalescent COVID-19.

As originally analysed: Reference gene primer amplification yielded estimated nucleated cell counts. Assay: immunoSEQ multiplex PCR; the TCRdb copy retains only in-frame clones and omits some. V and J calls and clone size come straight from that table; D and trimming were deduced from the DNA. The table has around 190,000 clones, about 79% seen once. Material: peripheral blood. The TCR was taken from a human donor in a cohort sampled during active COVID-19.

DNA of the CDR3: TGTGCCAGTTCCGGCGGAGACAATGAGCAGTTCTTC. Translation: CASSGGDNEQFF. This chain joins TRBV2 and TRBJ2-1; D is undetermined. Trimming pared 9 bases from V and 5 bases from J, leaving 11 bases between. This CDR3 region has 12 residues. CDR1 and CDR2 from the germline V gene are SNHLY and FYNNEI.